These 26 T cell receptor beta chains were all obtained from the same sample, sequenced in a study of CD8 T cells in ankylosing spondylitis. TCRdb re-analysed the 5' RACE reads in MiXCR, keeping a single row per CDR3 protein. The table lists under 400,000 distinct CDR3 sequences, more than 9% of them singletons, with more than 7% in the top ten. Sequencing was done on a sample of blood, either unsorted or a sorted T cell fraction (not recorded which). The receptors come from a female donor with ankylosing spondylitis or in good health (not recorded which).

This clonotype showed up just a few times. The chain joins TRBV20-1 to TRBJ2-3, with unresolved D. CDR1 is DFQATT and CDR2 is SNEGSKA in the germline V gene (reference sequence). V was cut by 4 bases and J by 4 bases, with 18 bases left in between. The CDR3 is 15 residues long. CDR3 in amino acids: CSATPRVWRPDTQYF. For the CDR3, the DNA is TGCAGTGCTACCCCTAGGGTTTGGCGACCAGATACGCAGTATTTT.

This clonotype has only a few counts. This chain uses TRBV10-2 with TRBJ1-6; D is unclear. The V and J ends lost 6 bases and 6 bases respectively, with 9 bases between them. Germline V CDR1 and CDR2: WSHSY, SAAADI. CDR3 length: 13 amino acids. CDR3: CASSGGINSPLHF. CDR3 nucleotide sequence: TGCGCCAGCAGCGGAGGGATTAATTCACCCCTCCACTTT.

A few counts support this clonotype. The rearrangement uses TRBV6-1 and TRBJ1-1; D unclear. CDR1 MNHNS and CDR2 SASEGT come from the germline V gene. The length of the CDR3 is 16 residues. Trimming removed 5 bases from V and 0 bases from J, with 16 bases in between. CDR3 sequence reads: CASSRPAHVMNTEAFF. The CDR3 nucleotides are TGTGCCAGCAGTCGGCCAGCTCATGTCATGAACACTGAAGCTTTCTTT.

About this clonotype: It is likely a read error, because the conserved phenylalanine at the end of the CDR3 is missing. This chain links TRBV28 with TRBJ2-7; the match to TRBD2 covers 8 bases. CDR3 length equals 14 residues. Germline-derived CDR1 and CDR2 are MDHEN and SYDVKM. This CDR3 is CPPSGGSSSYEQYS. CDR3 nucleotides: TGTCCACCTTCGGGGGGGTCTAGCTCCTACGAGCAGTACTCC.

The CDR3, as DNA: TGTGCCAGCAGTTACTCGGGGAAGGACAGGCACAATGAGCAGTTCTTC. It translates to CASSYSGKDRHNEQFF. J is TRBJ2-1 and V is TRBV6-5; TRBD1 agrees at 7 bases. The CDR3 is made up of 16 amino acids. CDR1 is MNHEY, CDR2 SVGAGI, per germline. The junction had 7 bases not matched to a gene; V was cut back by 0 bases and J by 5 bases.

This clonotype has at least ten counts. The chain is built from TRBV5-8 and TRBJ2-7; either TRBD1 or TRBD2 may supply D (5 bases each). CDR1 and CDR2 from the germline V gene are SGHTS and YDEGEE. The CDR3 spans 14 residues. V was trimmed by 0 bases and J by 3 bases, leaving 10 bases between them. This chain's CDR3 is CASSLAGTDYEQYF. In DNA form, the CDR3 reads TGTGCCAGCAGCTTGGCAGGGACGGACTACGAGCAGTACTTC.

CDR3 in DNA: TGCAGTGCTAGAGTAGGGCTCCGTGAAAAACTGTTTTTT. This encodes CSARVGLREKLFF. This sequence joins TRBV20-1 and TRBJ1-4; D is ambiguous. CDR3 size: 13 residues. Germline V gene data show CDR1 as DFQATT and CDR2 as SNEGSKA (reference sequence). V was clipped by 1 base and J by 7 bases, with 10 bases between them.

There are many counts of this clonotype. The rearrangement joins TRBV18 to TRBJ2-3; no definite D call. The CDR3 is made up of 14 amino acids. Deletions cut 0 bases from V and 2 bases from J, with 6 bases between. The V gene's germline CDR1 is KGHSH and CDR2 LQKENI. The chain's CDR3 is CASSPPMNTDTQYF. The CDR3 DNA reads TGTGCCAGCTCACCACCTATGAACACAGATACGCAGTATTTT.

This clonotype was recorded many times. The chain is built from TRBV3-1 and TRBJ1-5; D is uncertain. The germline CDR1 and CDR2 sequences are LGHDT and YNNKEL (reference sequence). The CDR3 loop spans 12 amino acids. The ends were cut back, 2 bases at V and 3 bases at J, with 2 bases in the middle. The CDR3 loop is CASSQINQPQHF. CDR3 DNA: TGTGCCAGCAGCCAAATCAATCAGCCCCAGCATTTT.

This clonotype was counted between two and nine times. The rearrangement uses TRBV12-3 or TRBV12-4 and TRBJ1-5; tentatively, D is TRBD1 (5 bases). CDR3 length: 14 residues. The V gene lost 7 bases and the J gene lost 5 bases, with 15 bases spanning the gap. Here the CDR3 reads CASTWEGPHQPQHF. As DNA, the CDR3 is TGTGCCAGCACCTGGGAGGGGCCCCATCAGCCCCAGCATTTT.

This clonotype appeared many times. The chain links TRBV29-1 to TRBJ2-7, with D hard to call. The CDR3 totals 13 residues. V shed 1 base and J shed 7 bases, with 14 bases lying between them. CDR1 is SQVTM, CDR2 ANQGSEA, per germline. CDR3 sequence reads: CSVEVGLSGEQYF. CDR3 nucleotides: TGCAGCGTTGAAGTAGGGCTCTCTGGGGAGCAGTACTTC.

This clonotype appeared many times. The CDR3 nucleotides read TGTGCCAGCAGCTTAGCCGCAGGGACGGCAACTAATGAAAAACTGTTTTTT. The encoded protein is CASSLAAGTATNEKLFF. The chain employs TRBV7-2 and TRBJ1-4; TRBD1 might be the D (5 bases). From germline, CDR1 is SGHTA and CDR2 FQGNSA. Trimming shortened V by 0 bases and J by 0 bases, and 11 bases separated the two germline ends. The CDR3 is 17 residues long. The variable domain in full, completed from reference TRBV7-2 and TRBJ1-4, reads GAGVSQSPSNKVTEKGKDVELRCDPISGHTALYWYRQSLGQGLEFLIYFQGNSAPDKSGLPSDRFSAERTGGSVSTLTIQRTQQEDSAVYLCASSLAAGTATNEKLFFGSGTQLSVL.

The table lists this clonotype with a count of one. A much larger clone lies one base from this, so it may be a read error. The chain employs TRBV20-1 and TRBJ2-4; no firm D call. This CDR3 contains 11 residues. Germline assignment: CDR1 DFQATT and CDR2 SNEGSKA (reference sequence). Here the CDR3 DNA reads TGCAGTGCCGCCCCCTCAAACATTCACTACTTC. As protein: CSAAPSNIHYF.

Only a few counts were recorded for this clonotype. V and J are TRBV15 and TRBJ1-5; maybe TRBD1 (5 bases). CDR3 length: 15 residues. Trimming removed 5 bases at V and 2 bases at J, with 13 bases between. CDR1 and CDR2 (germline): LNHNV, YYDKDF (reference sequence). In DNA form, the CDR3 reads TGTGCCACCAGCCAAGATCAGGGTGGCAATCAGCCCCAGCATTTT. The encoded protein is CATSQDQGGNQPQHF.

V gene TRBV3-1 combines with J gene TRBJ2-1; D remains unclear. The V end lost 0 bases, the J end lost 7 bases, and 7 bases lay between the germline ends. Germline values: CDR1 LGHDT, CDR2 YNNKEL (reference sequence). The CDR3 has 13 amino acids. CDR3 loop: CASSQDYQNEQFF. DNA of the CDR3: TGTGCCAGCAGCCAAGATTACCAAAATGAGCAGTTCTTC.

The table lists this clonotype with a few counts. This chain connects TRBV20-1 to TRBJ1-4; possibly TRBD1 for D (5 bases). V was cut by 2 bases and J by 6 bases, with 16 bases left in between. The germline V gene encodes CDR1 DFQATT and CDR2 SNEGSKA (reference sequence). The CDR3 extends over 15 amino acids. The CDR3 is CSARYGAAVHEKLFF. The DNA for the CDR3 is TGCAGTGCTAGATATGGGGCGGCGGTCCATGAAAAACTGTTTTTT.

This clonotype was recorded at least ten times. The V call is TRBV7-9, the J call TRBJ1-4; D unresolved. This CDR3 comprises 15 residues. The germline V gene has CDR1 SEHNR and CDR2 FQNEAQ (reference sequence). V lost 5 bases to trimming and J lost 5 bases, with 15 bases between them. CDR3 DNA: TGTGCCAGCAGCCCGGAAAGTCCGAGGAATGAAAAACTGTTTTTT. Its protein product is CASSPESPRNEKLFF.

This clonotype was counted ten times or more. This CDR3 is CASSLLVTPDTQYF. CDR3 DNA sequence: TGTGCCAGCAGCTTATTGGTGACACCCGATACGCAGTATTTT. The chain combines TRBV7-2 with TRBJ2-3; D not certain. The germline V gene has CDR1 SGHTA and CDR2 FQGNSA. The CDR3 totals 14 residues. V lost 2 bases and J lost 6, with 12 bases in between.

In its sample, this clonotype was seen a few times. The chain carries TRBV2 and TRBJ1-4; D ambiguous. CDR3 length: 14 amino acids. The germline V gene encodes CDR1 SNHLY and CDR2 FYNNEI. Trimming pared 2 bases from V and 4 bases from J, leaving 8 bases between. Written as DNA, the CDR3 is TGTGCCAGCAGTGAAAGGGTAGATAATGAAAAACTGTTTTTT. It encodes CASSERVDNEKLFF.

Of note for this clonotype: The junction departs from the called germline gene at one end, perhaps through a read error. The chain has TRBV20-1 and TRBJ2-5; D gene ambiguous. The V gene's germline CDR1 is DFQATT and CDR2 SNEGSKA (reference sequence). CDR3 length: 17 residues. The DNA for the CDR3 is TGCTGTGCTAGGGATACGAGCCGACCAAACCGTCAAGAGACCCAGTACTTC. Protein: CCARDTSRPNRQETQYF.

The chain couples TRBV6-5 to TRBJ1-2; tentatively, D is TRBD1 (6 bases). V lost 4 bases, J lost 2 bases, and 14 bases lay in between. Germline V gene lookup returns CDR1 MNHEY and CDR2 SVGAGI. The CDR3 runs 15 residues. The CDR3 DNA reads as TGTGCCAGCAGTTCCAGGGGTCAGGGAAACTATGGCTACACCTTC. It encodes CASSSRGQGNYGYTF.

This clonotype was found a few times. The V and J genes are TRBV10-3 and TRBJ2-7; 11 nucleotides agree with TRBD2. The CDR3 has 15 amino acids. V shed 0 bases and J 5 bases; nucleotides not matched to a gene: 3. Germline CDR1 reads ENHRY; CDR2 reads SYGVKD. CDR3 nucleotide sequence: TGTGCCATCAGTGAGTCTAGCGGGAGGGCCCACGAGCAGTACTTC. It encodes CAISESSGRAHEQYF.

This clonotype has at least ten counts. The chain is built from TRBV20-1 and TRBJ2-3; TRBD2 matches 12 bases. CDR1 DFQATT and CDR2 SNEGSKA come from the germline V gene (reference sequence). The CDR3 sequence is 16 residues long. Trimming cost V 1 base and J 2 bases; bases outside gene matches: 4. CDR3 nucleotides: TGCAGTGCTAGAGCCCCTAGCGGGAGGGACACAGATACGCAGTATTTT. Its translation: CSARAPSGRDTDTQYF.

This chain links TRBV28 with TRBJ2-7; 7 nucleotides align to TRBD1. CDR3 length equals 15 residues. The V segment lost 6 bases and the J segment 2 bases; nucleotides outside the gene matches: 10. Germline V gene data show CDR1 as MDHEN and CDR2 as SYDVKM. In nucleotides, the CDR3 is TGTGCCAGCAGCTTCCAGGGGGTAGAAGCCTACGAGCAGTACTTC. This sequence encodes CASSFQGVEAYEQYF. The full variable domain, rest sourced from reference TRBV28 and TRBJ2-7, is DVKVTQSSRYLVKRTGEKVFLECVQDMDHENMFWYRQDPGLGLRLIYFSYDVKMKEKGDIPEGYSVSREKKERFSLILESASTNQTSMYLCASSFQGVEAYEQYFGPGTRLTVT.

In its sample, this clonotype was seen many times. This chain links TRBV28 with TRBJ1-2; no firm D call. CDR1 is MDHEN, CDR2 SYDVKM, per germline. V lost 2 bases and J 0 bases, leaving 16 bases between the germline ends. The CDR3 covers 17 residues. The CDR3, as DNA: TGTGCCAGCAGTTTACGAAGGTGGGGAGCAGCTAACTATGGCTACACCTTC. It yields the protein CASSLRRWGAANYGYTF.

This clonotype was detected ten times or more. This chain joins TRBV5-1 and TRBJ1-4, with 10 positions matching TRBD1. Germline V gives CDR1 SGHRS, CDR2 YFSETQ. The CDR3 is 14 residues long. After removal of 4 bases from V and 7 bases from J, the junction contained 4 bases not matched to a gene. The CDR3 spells CASSTGTGVEKLFF. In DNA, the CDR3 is TGCGCCAGCAGCACCGGGACAGGGGTTGAAAAACTGTTTTTT.